A selection of T cell receptor beta chains follows, all from one sample in a study of blood T cell repertoires in COVID-19. Assay used: immunoSEQ multiplex PCR; TCRdb lists only in-frame clones, some missing. Here the sample spans 55,000 to 75,000 clones, roughly 86% being singletons. Sequencing was done on a sample of peripheral blood. Source of these receptors: a human donor with active COVID-19. The donor label of this sample is uncertain. Both conserved end residues are part of each CDR3. The listing skips clone size in some rows; elsewhere it reads once, few, many or a size class.

clone_size | v_call | cdr3_aa
- | TRBV6-5 | CASSRLATVTDTQYF
- | TRBV4-2 | CASNPGTSGRETQYF
- | TRBV21-1 | CASSKGLAGVYEQFF
- | TRBV11-2 | CASSLVGTLANNEQFF
- | TRBV28 | CASMGGDRLIHNSPLHF
- | TRBV6-6 | CASSPGTLRSYEQYF
- | TRBV5-1 | CASSLLSQGASGNTIYF
- | TRBV4-1 | CASSQTGEVETGANVLTF
- | TRBV7-3 | CASSLTSGDEQFF
- | TRBV19 | CASSIFRGHTEAFF
- | TRBV7-2 | CASSSAGLAGGKGEQYF
- | TRBV5-1 | CASSSVTGSNTEAFF
- | TRBV5-1 | CASKGLAAENTGELFF
many | TRBV6-1 | CASSERTGAGYTF